This T cell receptor (beta chain) was found in a study of blood T cells in healthy people across ages. Primers used in a second PCR of about 6 to 11 cycles were a sample-barcoded 5' primer and a J-beta primer mix. One entry per CDR3 protein, called by TCRdb with MiXCR from the 5' RACE reads. The sample has a few hundred thousand distinct CDR3 sequences; roughly 28% are singletons. Germline CDR1 and CDR2: SEHNR and FQNEAQ (reference sequence). The V and J ends lost 2 bases and 7 bases respectively, with 14 bases between them. The CDR3 totals 14 residues. The table lists this clonotype with many counts.

Material: blood. The clonotype was recovered from a woman in her 70s in good health. This chain uses TRBV7-9 with TRBJ1-2; the D gene is possibly TRBD1 (6 bases). CDR3 region: CASSLQPGARGYTF. The CDR3 DNA sequence: TGTGCCAGCAGCTTACAACCAGGGGCCCGTGGCTACACCTTC.